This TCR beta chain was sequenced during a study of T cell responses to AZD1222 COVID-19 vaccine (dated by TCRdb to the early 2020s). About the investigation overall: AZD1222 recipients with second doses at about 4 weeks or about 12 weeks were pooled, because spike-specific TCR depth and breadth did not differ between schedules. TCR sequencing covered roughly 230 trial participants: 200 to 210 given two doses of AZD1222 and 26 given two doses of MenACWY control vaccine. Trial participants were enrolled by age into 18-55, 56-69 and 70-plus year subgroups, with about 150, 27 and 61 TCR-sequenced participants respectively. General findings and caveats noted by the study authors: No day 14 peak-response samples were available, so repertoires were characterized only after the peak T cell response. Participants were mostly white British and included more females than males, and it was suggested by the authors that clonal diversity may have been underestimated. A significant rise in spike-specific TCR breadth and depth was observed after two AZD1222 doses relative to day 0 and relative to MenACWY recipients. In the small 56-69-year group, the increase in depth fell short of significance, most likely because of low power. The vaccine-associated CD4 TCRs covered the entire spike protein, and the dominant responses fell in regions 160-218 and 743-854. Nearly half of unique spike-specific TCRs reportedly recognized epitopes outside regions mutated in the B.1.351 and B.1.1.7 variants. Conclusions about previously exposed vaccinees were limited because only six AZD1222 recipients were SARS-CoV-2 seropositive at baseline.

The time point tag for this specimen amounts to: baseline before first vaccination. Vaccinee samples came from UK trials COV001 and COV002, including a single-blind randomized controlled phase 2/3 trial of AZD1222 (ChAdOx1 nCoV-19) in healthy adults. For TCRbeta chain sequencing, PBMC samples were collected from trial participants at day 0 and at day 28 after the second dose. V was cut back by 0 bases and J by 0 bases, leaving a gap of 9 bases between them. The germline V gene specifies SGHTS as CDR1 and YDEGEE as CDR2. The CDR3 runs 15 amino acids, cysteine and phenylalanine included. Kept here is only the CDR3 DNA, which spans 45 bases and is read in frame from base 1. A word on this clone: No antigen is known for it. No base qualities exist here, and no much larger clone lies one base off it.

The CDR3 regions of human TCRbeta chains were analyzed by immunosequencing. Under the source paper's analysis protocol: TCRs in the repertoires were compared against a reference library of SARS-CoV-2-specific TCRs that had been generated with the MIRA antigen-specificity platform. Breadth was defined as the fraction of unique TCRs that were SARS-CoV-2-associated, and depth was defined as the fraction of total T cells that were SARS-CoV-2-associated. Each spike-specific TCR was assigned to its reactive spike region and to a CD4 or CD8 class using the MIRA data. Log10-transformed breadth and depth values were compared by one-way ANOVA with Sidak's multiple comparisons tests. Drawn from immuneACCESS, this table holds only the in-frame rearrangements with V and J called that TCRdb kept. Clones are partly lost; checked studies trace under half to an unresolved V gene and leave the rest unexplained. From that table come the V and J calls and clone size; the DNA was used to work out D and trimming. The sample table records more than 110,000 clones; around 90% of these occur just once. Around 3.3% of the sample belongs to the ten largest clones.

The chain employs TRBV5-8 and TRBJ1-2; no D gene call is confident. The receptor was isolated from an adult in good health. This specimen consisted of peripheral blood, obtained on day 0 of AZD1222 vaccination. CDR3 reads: CASSLGQRSNYGYTF. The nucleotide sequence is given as TGTGCCAGCAGCTTGGGTCAGCGATCTAACTATGGCTACACCTTC.